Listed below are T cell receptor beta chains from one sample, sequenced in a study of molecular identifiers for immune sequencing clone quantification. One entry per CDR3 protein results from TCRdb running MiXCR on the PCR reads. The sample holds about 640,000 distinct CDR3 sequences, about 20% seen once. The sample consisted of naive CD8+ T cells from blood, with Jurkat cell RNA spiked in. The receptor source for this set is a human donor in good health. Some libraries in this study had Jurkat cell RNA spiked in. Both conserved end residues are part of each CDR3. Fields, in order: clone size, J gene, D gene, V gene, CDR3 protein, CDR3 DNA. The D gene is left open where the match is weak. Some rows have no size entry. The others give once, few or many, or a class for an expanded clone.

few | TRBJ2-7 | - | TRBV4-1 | CASSQVLGQGSYEQYF | TGCGCCAGCAGCCAAGTTCTCGGGCAGGGGTCCTACGAGCAGTACTTC
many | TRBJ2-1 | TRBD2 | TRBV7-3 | CASSAAGTSPYNEQFF | TGTGCCAGCAGCGCCGCCGGGACTAGCCCTTACAATGAGCAGTTCTTC
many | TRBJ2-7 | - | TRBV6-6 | CASSLRPGRDTIYEQYF | TGTGCCAGCAGTTTGAGACCCGGTCGGGACACAATCTACGAGCAGTACTTC
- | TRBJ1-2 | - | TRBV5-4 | CASSLSQVYGYTF | TGTGCCAGCAGCTTGAGCCAAGTCTATGGCTACACCTTC
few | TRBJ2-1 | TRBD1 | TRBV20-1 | CSARATGNNEQFF | TGCAGTGCTCGCGCGACAGGGAACAATGAGCAGTTCTTC
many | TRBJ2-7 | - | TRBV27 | CASSPTRGYEQYF | TGTGCCAGCAGTCCCACTCGAGGCTACGAGCAGTACTTC
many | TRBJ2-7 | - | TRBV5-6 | CASNQQDYEQYF | TGTGCCAGCAACCAACAGGACTACGAGCAGTACTTC
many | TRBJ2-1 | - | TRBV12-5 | CASVSGGPHNEQFF | TGTGCTAGTGTCTCGGGGGGCCCTCACAATGAGCAGTTCTTC
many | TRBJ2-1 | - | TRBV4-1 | CASSPLGYNEQFF | TGCGCCAGCAGCCCACTAGGGTACAATGAGCAGTTCTTC
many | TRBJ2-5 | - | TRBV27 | CASSLIYQETQYF | TGTGCCAGCAGCCTTATATACCAAGAGACCCAGTACTTC
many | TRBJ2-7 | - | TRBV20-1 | CSAEGTSTSYEQYF | TGCAGTGCTGAGGGGACCTCTACCTCCTACGAGCAGTACTTC
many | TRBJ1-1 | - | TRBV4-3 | CASSQDRDMNTEAFF | TGCGCCAGCAGCCAAGATAGAGATATGAACACTGAAGCTTTCTTT
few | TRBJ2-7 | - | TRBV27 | CASSLGSGSSCEQYF | TGTGCCAGCAGTTTGGGGTCCGGAAGCTCCTGCGAGCAGTACTTC
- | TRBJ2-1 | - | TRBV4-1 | CASSRRERDHEQFF | TGCGCCAGCAGCCGCCGGGAGAGAGACCATGAGCAGTTCTTC
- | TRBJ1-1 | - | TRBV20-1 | CSARRQPMNTEAFF | TGCAGTGCTAGAAGACAGCCAATGAACACTGAAGCTTTCTTT
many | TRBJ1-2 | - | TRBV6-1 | CATQGYGYTF | TGTGCCACCCAGGGGTATGGCTACACCTTC
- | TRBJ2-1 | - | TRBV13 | CASSPHYGSPRDNEQFF | TGTGCCAGCTCACCTCATTACGGGAGCCCCCGGGACAATGAGCAGTTCTTC
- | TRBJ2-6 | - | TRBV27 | CAGSVDRSGANVLTF | TGTGCCGGCAGTGTCGACAGGTCTGGGGCCAACGTCCTGACTTTC
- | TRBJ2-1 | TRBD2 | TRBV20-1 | CSASGLADNEQFF | TGCAGTGCTAGCGGCCTAGCGGACAATGAGCAGTTCTTC
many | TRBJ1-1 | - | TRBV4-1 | CASSQVPGAEAFF | TGCGCCAGCAGCCAAGTCCCGGGGGCTGAAGCTTTCTTT
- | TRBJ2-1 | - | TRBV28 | CATCLAYNEQFF | TGTGCCACCTGTCTGGCCTACAATGAGCAGTTCTTC
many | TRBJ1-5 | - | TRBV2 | CASSEARDTYQPQHF | TGTGCCAGCAGTGAAGCTCGGGACACCTATCAGCCCCAGCATTTT
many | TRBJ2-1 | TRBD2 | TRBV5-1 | CASSFLADEQFF | TGCGCCAGCAGCTTCCTAGCGGATGAGCAGTTCTTC
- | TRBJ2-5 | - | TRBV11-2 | CASSLDSRLQETQYF | TGTGCCAGCAGCTTAGATTCCAGACTCCAAGAGACCCAGTACTTC
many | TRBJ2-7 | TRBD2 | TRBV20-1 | CSASEVGGGPTYEQYF | TGCAGTGCTAGCGAAGTCGGGGGAGGGCCCACCTACGAGCAGTACTTC
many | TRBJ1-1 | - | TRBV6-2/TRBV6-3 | CASSYGGWTEAFF | TGTGCCAGCAGTTACGGGGGCTGGACTGAAGCTTTCTTT
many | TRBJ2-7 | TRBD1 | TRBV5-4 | CASSLGTGFYEQYF | TGTGCCAGCAGCTTGGGGACAGGGTTCTACGAGCAGTACTTC
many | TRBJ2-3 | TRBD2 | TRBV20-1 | CSAPGLAGGYTDTQYF | TGCAGTGCCCCGGGACTAGCGGGAGGATACACAGATACGCAGTATTTT
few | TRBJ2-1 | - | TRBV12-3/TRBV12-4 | CASSGWEDHNEQFF | TGTGCCAGCAGTGGGTGGGAGGACCACAATGAGCAGTTCTTC
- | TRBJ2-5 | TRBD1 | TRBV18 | CASQGVSETQYF | TGTGCCAGTCAGGGGGTTTCGGAGACCCAGTACTTC
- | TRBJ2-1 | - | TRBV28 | CASSFWQPNEQFF | TGTGCCAGCAGTTTCTGGCAGCCCAATGAGCAGTTCTTC
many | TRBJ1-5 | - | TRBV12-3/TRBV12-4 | CASSLGRVNQPQHF | TGTGCCAGCAGCCTAGGACGGGTCAATCAGCCCCAGCATTTT
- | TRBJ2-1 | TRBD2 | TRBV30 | CAWSGGDVAGIISYNEQFF | TGTGCCTGGAGTGGCGGAGACGTAGCGGGAATAATCTCCTACAATGAGCAGTTCTTC
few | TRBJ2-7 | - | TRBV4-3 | CASASDLAYEQYF | TGCGCCAGCGCTTCGGATCTAGCCTACGAGCAGTACTTC
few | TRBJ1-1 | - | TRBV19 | CASSIEVNTEAFF | TGTGCCAGTAGTATAGAAGTGAACACTGAAGCTTTCTTT
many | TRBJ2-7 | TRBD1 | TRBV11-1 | CASSPRDRENEQYF | TGTGCCAGCAGCCCGCGGGACAGGGAAAACGAGCAGTACTTC
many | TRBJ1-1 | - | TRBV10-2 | CASIGYTEAFF | TGCGCCAGCATAGGGTACACTGAAGCTTTCTTT
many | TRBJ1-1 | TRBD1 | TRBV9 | CASSPGTGDTEAFF | TGTGCCAGCAGCCCAGGGACAGGGGACACTGAAGCTTTCTTT
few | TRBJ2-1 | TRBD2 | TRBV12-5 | CASGDGLAGGLNEQFF | TGTGCTAGTGGAGACGGACTAGCGGGGGGGCTGAATGAGCAGTTCTTC
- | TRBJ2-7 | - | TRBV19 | CATFPGLPYGQYF | TGTGCCACTTTTCCGGGACTCCCCTACGGGCAGTACTTC
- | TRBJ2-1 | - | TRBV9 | CASSNRAPSSISYNEQFF | TGTGCCAGCAGCAATCGAGCCCCCTCTAGCATATCCTACAATGAGCAGTTCTTC
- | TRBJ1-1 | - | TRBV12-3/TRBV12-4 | CASSPPRGGTEAFF | TGTGCCAGCAGTCCCCCGAGGGGAGGCACTGAAGCTTTCTTT
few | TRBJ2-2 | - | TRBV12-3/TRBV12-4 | CASSAVSNTGELFF | TGTGCCAGCAGTGCAGTGTCGAACACCGGGGAGCTGTTTTTT
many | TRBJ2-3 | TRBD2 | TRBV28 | CASSSPETSGRGTDTQYF | TGTGCCAGCAGTTCTCCCGAGACTAGCGGGAGGGGAACAGATACGCAGTATTTT
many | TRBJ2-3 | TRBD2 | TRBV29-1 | CSVGLAGVELDTQYF | TGCAGCGTAGGACTAGCGGGAGTTGAGTTAGATACGCAGTATTTT
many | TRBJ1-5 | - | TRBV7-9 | CASSLGTEPQHF | TGTGCCAGCAGCTTGGGCACCGAGCCCCAGCATTTT
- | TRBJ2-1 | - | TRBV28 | CASSHGQYSSYNEQFF | TGTGCCAGCAGCCATGGACAGTATAGCTCCTACAATGAGCAGTTCTTC
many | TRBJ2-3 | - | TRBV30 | CAWSVLESDTQYF | TGTGCCTGGAGTGTACTAGAATCTGATACGCAGTATTTT
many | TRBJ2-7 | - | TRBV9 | CASSVDSGKTYEQYF | TGTGCCAGCAGCGTAGATAGCGGCAAGACCTACGAGCAGTACTTC
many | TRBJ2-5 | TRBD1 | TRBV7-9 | CASSLDRSQETQYF | TGTGCCAGCAGCTTGGACAGGAGCCAAGAGACCCAGTACTTC
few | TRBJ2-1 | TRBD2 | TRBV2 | CASSALAGGPNEQFF | TGTGCCAGCAGCGCACTAGCGGGGGGCCCCAATGAGCAGTTCTTC
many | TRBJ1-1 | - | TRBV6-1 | CASGPVGAEAFF | TGTGCCAGCGGTCCGGTGGGAGCAGAAGCTTTCTTT
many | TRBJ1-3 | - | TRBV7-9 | CASSSTGPPGNTIYF | TGTGCCAGCAGCTCAACAGGGCCCCCTGGAAACACCATATATTTT
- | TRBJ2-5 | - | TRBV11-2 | CASSLYNQGLQETQYF | TGTGCCAGCAGCTTATATAATCAGGGGTTACAAGAGACCCAGTACTTC
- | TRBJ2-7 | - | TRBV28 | CASRETGLGSYEQYF | TGTGCCAGCAGAGAGACGGGACTCGGCTCCTACGAGCAGTACTTC
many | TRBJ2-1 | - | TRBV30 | CAWSVPPSSYNEQFF | TGTGCCTGGAGTGTACCCCCGAGCTCCTACAATGAGCAGTTCTTC
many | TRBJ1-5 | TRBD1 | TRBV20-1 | CSARDTGGPYSNQPQHF | TGCAGTGCTAGAGATACAGGGGGGCCCTATAGCAATCAGCCCCAGCATTTT
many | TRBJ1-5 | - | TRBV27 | CASSSAPYSNQPQHF | TGTGCCAGCAGTTCTGCCCCTTATAGCAATCAGCCCCAGCATTTT
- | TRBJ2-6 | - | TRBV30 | CAWSRRGILSGANVLTF | TGTGCCTGGAGTAGACGGGGCATTCTCTCTGGGGCCAACGTCCTGACTTTC
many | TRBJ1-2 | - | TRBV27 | CASSPDSRGSFSYGYTF | TGTGCCAGCAGTCCAGACTCCAGGGGCTCCTTTTCCTATGGCTACACCTTC